The 6 T cell receptor beta chains below were found in one sample sequenced in a study of regulatory T cells in long-lasting Graves disease. Sequencing libraries for TCR beta were prepared with iRepertoire HTBI primers and Arm-PCR of CDR3 regions. Each CDR3 protein is one row after TCRdb ran MiXCR on the multiplex PCR reads. The data contain about 520,000 distinct CDR3 sequences, more than 10% of them singletons. Noted time point: newly diagnosed GD, antithyroid drugs for less than 3 months. Researchers made the TCR library from RNA that was extracted from PBMCs. A further study also used this sample, focusing on T cells in Graves' hyperthyroidism and ophthalmopathy.

Material: peripheral blood mononuclear cells (PBMCs), obtained at new diagnosis, from a patient treated with antithyroid drugs. Receptor source: a woman aged 25 to 45 with Graves disease.

This clonotype was seen ten or more times. The rearrangement links TRBV2 to TRBJ1-1; D possibly corresponds to TRBD1 (5 bases). The V gene lost 6 bases and the J gene lost 4 bases, with 15 bases spanning the gap. This CDR3 is built from 14 residues. CDR1 is SNHLY, CDR2 FYNNEI, per germline. CDR3 residues: CASRTQGAGTEAFF. CDR3 sequence (DNA): TGTGCCAGCAGAACCCAGGGAGCGGGCACTGAAGCTTTCTTT.

The table lists this clonotype with a few counts. This rearrangement joins TRBV19 to TRBJ2-2; 9 positions agree with TRBD1. This CDR3 has 16 residues. Germline lookup yields CDR1 LNHDA and CDR2 SQIVND (reference sequence). V lost 5 bases to trimming and J lost 1 base; unmatched junction nucleotides: 5. CDR3 coding DNA: TGTGCCAGTAGTTTCGGGACAGGGAAGAACACCGGGGAGCTGTTTTTT. Translating it yields CASSFGTGKNTGELFF.

In this sample, this clonotype turned up many times. The chain is built from TRBV5-8 and TRBJ1-5; D unclear. The CDR3 loop spans 15 amino acids. V was cut by 4 bases and J by 4 bases, with 15 bases left in between. Germline V gene sequence: CDR1 SGHTS, CDR2 YDEGEE. CDR3 in amino acids: CASSPGQIGNQPQHF. Here the CDR3 DNA reads TGTGCCAGCAGCCCGGGTCAAATCGGGAATCAGCCCCAGCATTTT.

The sample holds many counts of this clonotype. The chain recombines TRBV9 with TRBJ2-6; D is possibly TRBD1 (6 bases). V lost 0 bases and J 1 base, leaving 11 bases between the germline ends. The CDR3 extends over 17 amino acids. Germline V CDR1 and CDR2: SGDLS, YYNGEE. The CDR3 DNA follows: TGTGCCAGCAGCGTAGGGACAGACAAGTCTGGGGCCAACGTCCTGACTTTC. It yields the protein CASSVGTDKSGANVLTF. Combining the CDR3 with reference TRBV9 and TRBJ2-6 gives the whole variable domain DSGVTQTPKHLITATGQRVTLRCSPRSGDLSVYWYQQSLDQGLQFLIQYYNGEERAKGNILERFSAQQFPDLHSELNLSSLELGDSALYFCASSVGTDKSGANVLTFGAGSRLTVL.

This clonotype was observed many times. The rearrangement uses TRBV7-2 and TRBJ1-5; D gene uncertain. V was shortened by 2 bases and J by 4 bases, with 15 bases between the two germline ends. Looked up from germline, CDR1 is SGHTA and CDR2 is FQGNSA. This CDR3 has 16 residues. The CDR3 DNA is TGTGCCAGCAGCTTAACACCTTCTACACCTAATCAGCCCCAGCATTTT. It codes for CASSLTPSTPNQPQHF.

To note about this clonotype: A much larger clone lies a single base off, so this may be a read error. This CDR3 is missing its conserved last phenylalanine or tryptophan, likely due to a read error. Because the CDR3's place on the DNA is in doubt, the DNA is left out and the CDR3 is given as listed by TCRdb. The chain combines TRBV19 with TRBJ2-1. The V gene's germline CDR1 is LNHDA and CDR2 SQIVND (reference sequence). Counting both end residues, the CDR3 totals 15 amino acids. CDR3 protein: CASSTQALDTDTQYL.